This is a list of T cell receptor beta chains from one sample in a study of blood T cell repertoires in COVID-19. The method was immunoSEQ multiplex PCR; TCRdb's version includes in-frame clones alone and lacks a portion of them. Among a few hundred thousand clones listed, about 86% were seen once. Sample: PBMCs or T cells enriched from blood (not recorded which). These receptors all stem from a man aged 50 to 60 who had recovered from COVID-19. Both conserved end residues are part of each CDR3. Each record gives: J gene, D gene, V gene, CDR3 DNA, CDR3 protein. A D gene is named only where the DNA matches it firmly.

TRBJ1-5 TRBD1 TRBV10-3 TGTGCCATCACCAGGACAGGGTATAGCAATCAGCCCCAGCATTTT CAITRTGYSNQPQHF
TRBJ2-7 . TRBV27 TGTGCCAGCAGTTTAAGTCCGGGATACACCTCCTACGAGCAGTACTTC CASSLSPGYTSYEQYF
TRBJ2-3 . TRBV5-1 TGCGCCAGCAGCCCCGACGGGGAAAGGGCGGATACGCAGTATTTT CASSPDGERADTQYF
TRBJ1-5 . TRBV2 TGTGCCAGCAGTGAACAGAATCTTAATCAGCCCCAGCATTTT CASSEQNLNQPQHF
TRBJ1-2 TRBD1 TRBV7-8 TGTGCCAGCAGCTCCCCGGGACAGACTACCTACACCTTC CASSSPGQTTYTF
TRBJ2-1 TRBD2 TRBV5-1 TGCGCCAGCAGCCCGCGGGGGACCTACAATGAGCAGTTCTTC CASSPRGTYNEQFF
TRBJ2-7 . TRBV4-2 TGTGCCAGCAGCCCTCGGGAGTACTCCTACGAGCAGTACTTC CASSPREYSYEQYF
TRBJ2-7 . TRBV28 TGTGCCAGCAGTTCCAACACGGGATATTCCTACGAGCAGTACTTC CASSSNTGYSYEQYF
TRBJ2-1 TRBD2 TRBV27 TGTGCCACCAAGGGTAGCGGGAGGCGGAATGAGCAGTTCTTC CATKGSGRRNEQFF
TRBJ2-3 . TRBV6-4 TGTGCCAGCAGTGTCGGGGGCACAGATACGCAGTATTTT CASSVGGTDTQYF